This TCR beta chain was retrieved from a study of early T cells in non-severe SARS-CoV-2 infection. The wider study: Unsorted whole-blood RNA was sequenced in bulk, leaving chains unpaired.

Study-wide points: Reliance on VDJdb matching favored anti-spike CD8 responses; private and CD4 specificities were missed.

V gave up 6 bases and J gave up 5 bases, with 14 bases separating them. This CDR3 region has 13 residues. Germline CDR1 is SGHNT and CDR2 is YYREEE (reference sequence). TCRdb reanalysed the 5' RACE reads using MiXCR and keeps one entry per CDR3 protein. The repertoire consists of under 75,000 distinct CDR3 sequences, with 10% to 15% occurring once and the leading ten covering approximately 10%. This clonotype was counted a few times. Its target is not known. This sequence originates from an adult who was a healthcare worker with PCR-confirmed SARS-CoV-2 infection or an uninfected control (not recorded which). The chain recombines TRBV5-4 with TRBJ1-1; D is possibly TRBD1 (5 bases). The sample taken for sequencing was whole blood. CDR3 DNA sequence: TGTGCCAGCACCAGTCTCGGGGCGACTGAAGCTTTCTTT. Protein: CASTSLGATEAFF.